A selection of T cell receptor beta chains follows, all from one sample in a study of T-cell reconstitution after alpha-beta-depleted transplantation in children. TCRdb analysed the PCR reads with MiXCR anew, one entry per CDR3 protein. The table has roughly 610,000 distinct CDR3 sequences, 10% to 13% seen once; the top ten hold about 4%. The sample was PBMCs from the stem cell graft donor, taken from the stem cell graft. The receptors here all came from a human donor who donated a stem cell graft to a child with acute myeloid leukemia. The conserved cysteine and the conserved F or W are not part of the CDR3 here. Rows may omit the clone size; those that give it use once, few, many or a size class.

j_gene,abundance,v_gene,CDR3aa
TRBJ1-2,few,TRBV11-2,ASSLGGMDYGYT
TRBJ2-7,.,TRBV19,ASSIAWAGYEQY
TRBJ2-3,few,TRBV29-1,SVEIGASGSGTQY
TRBJ2-5,few,TRBV29-1,SASGLAGWDQY
TRBJ1-5,.,TRBV7-9,ASSPQGEGQPQH
TRBJ1-1,few,TRBV5-1,ASSSTGGATEAF
TRBJ2-5,.,TRBV9,ASSVSPSGSGEY
TRBJ2-3,many,TRBV9,ASSVGVTSGTDTQY
TRBJ1-3,many,TRBV27,ASSSAPGAGNTIY
TRBJ2-7,.,TRBV2,ASSESLISGREY
TRBJ1-4,.,TRBV29-1,SASDEKLF
TRBJ2-1,few,TRBV20-1,SARASDGTSIYNEQF
TRBJ1-3,.,TRBV30,AWIKATVTSGNTIY
TRBJ1-1,few,TRBV6-2/TRBV6-3,ASSFAGGIGTEAF
TRBJ2-3,many,TRBV20-1,SGALADTQY
TRBJ2-7,.,TRBV20-1,SAAGTIPYEQY
TRBJ2-7,.,TRBV7-2,ASSPRLAGSGEQY
TRBJ2-1,few,TRBV5-1,ASSLNWDEQF
TRBJ2-3,many,TRBV12-3/TRBV12-4,ATAGSTDTQY
TRBJ2-1,few,TRBV7-6,ASSLVEGINNEQF
TRBJ1-5,.,TRBV29-1,SVAEAPNQPQH
TRBJ2-1,.,TRBV7-3,ASSPGASPYNEQF
TRBJ2-3,.,TRBV7-2,ASSSRTGFLSTDTQY
TRBJ1-2,many,TRBV5-1,ASKLNYGYT
TRBJ1-1,many,TRBV6-2/TRBV6-3,ASRLNMNTEAF
TRBJ2-1,few,TRBV5-1,ASSLDGSRGERDEQF
TRBJ2-3,many,TRBV10-3,AIKSGAGRSDTQY
TRBJ1-3,.,TRBV20-1,SARDRVSVRNTIY
TRBJ2-3,.,TRBV7-8,ASSLALGTGGLDTQY